This T cell receptor (beta chain) originates from a study of blood T cell repertoires in COVID-19 (dated by TCRdb to about 2020). About the study as a whole: The collaborator samples originated in the United States, Italy and Spain and spanned the acute and convalescent phases of COVID-19. The dataset comprised deeply sampled blood TCRbeta repertoires from subjects exposed to, actively infected with, or recovered from COVID-19. Nearly every sample came with metadata listing a de-identified subject ID, COVID-19 status, age in years and sex. The prospective study material was composed of cDNA or gDNA derived from T cells, B-cell-depleted T cells, or PBMCs. Where HLA class I and class II types were available, the types were taken from metadata supplied by the sample provider, not from assay-based typing. The repertoires were released in a freely available public database meant as a resource for research on the immune response to SARS-CoV-2. The samples were drawn from the first 160 participants of the ongoing ImmuneRACE study and from 950 to 1,500 subjects provided by 6 global collaborators.

In the case of this clone: Its target antigen remains unknown. No base quality information exists; no much larger clone differs at one position.

Enrolling through a virtual design, the prospective study's participants ranged in age from roughly 18 to 90 years and lived across roughly 23 United States geographic areas. Cohort assignment in the prospective study relied on participant-reported clinical history from a screening survey and a study questionnaire. For ImmuneRACE Cohort 3, a participant was defined as recovered based on two consecutive negative NP/OP PCR tests, clearance by a healthcare professional, or resolution of symptoms. Mobile phlebotomists in the prospective study collected whole blood, serum and a nasopharyngeal or oropharyngeal swab from every participant. Over a roughly 2-month period, participants in the prospective study had the option of providing additional blood draws and questionnaires. Before DNA extraction, blood samples from the prospective study were shipped at room temperature or frozen. Study-wide findings and limitations: Clinical and demographic metadata were provided uncurated, with the amount varying by source and participant.

As encoded in the germline V gene, CDR1 is MGHRA while CDR2 is YSYEKL. From the cysteine through the phenylalanine, the CDR3 covers 16 amino acids. Just the 48-base CDR3 DNA is kept, in frame starting at base 1. V is shortened by 3 bases, J by 1 base, and the region joining them spans 15 bases. The immunoSEQ Assay, a bias-controlled multiplex PCR, was used to amplify TCRbeta CDR3 regions from genomic DNA. The study's processing was this. Nucleated cell counts per sample were estimated from amplification of reference gene primers within the assay. To quantify the absolute abundance of each unique TCRbeta CDR3 rearrangement, sequence reads were collapsed and filtered. For each sample, productive Simpson clonality was calculated as the square root of Simpson's diversity index across productive rearrangements. Here the immuneACCESS table is served through TCRdb, limited to in-frame sequences with V and J called. Missing clones are a known gap in these copies; in checked studies unresolved V genes cover under half, and the rest lacks a known reason. V and J calls and clone size follow that table, whereas D and trimming were derived from the DNA. The sample profile shows 200,000 to 250,000 clones; nearly 90% of them were found once. The top ten hold under 14% of the sample.

Sequencing used PBMCs or T cells enriched from blood (not recorded which). The TCR was taken from a young man who had recovered from COVID-19. The rearrangement joined TRBV4-1 to TRBJ1-1; the D gene assignment is ambiguous. The CDR3 reads CASSQKERRGNTEAFF. The DNA is as follows: TGCGCCAGCAGCCAGAAAGAACGGCGGGGGAACACTGAAGCTTTCTTT.